One sample yielded the 8 T cell receptor beta chains listed below, sequenced in a study of T cells after yellow fever vaccination. TCRdb re-analysed the 5' RACE reads in MiXCR, keeping a single row per CDR3 protein. The sample holds a few hundred thousand distinct CDR3 sequences, about a sixth seen once. Sequencing used PBMCs, obtained more than 4 days after the first yellow fever vaccination. These receptors were obtained from a man younger than 35 who received the YFV17D yellow fever vaccine.

This rearrangement joins TRBV10-2 to TRBJ2-1; TRBD2 matches 7 bases. This CDR3 is 15 amino acids long. Germline V gives CDR1 WSHSY, CDR2 SAAADI. V lost 5 bases to trimming and J lost 2 bases; unmatched junction nucleotides: 6. The CDR3 nucleotides read TGCGCCAGCAGTTGGGCGGGGGTGACCTACAATGAGCAGTTCTTC. Its translation: CASSWAGVTYNEQFF.

This chain links TRBV24-1 with TRBJ2-3; D is possibly TRBD1 or TRBD2 (5 bases each). V was clipped by 2 bases and J by 6 bases, with 5 bases between them. CDR1 KGHDR and CDR2 SFDVKD come from the germline V gene. The CDR3 is 12 residues long. The chain's CDR3 is CATSDWGDTQYF. DNA for the CDR3: TGTGCCACCAGTGATTGGGGGGATACGCAGTATTTT.

The V call is TRBV7-9, the J call TRBJ2-1; a weak D match, TRBD1 (5 bases). This CDR3 region has 17 residues. The V and J ends lost 3 bases and 0 bases respectively, with 15 bases between them. Germline CDR1 is SEHNR and CDR2 is FQNEAQ (reference sequence). In DNA form, the CDR3 reads TGTGCCAGCAGCTTCGGGCAGGGATCTTTCTCCTACAATGAGCAGTTCTTC. It codes for CASSFGQGSFSYNEQFF.

The genes are TRBV10-3 and TRBJ2-3, with TRBD1 matching over 7 bases. V trimming: 2 bases; J trimming: 4 bases; junction bases outside the gene matches: 3. The CDR3 has 14 amino acids. CDR1 and CDR2 (germline): ENHRY, SYGVKD. The CDR3, as DNA: TGTGCCATCAGTGAGAGGGGGCAGGCAGATACGCAGTATTTT. It codes for CAISERGQADTQYF.

This clonotype was detected only once. The rearrangement links TRBV6-1 to TRBJ2-2; no firm D call. The CDR3 loop spans 15 amino acids. The V gene's germline CDR1 is MNHNS and CDR2 SASEGT. V dropped 6 bases and J dropped 9 bases, with 20 bases sitting between them. Here the CDR3 DNA reads TGTGCCAGCAGCCGTGCCGCTGAATCGGTTTGGGAGCTGTTTTTT. It translates to CASSRAAESVWELFF.

This clonotype was picked up many times. The chain uses TRBV5-1 and TRBJ1-3; D remains unclear. Trimming stripped 4 bases from V and 2 bases from J, with 13 bases between. Germline V gene sequence: CDR1 SGHRS, CDR2 YFSETQ. CDR3 length: 15 residues. CDR3 in DNA: TGCGCCAGCAGCCTCGATCGGGGAGCTGGAAACACCATATATTTT. It encodes CASSLDRGAGNTIYF. Together with reference TRBV5-1 and TRBJ1-3, the CDR3 gives the full variable domain: KAGVTQTPRYLIKTRGQQVTLSCSPISGHRSVSWYQQTPGQGLQFLFEYFSETQRNKGNFPGRFSGRQFSNSRSEMNVSTLELGDSALYLCASSLDRGAGNTIYFGEGSWLTVV.

This sequence joins TRBV20-1 and TRBJ1-2, with D hard to call. Trimming shortened V by 6 bases and J by 2 bases, and 13 bases separated the two germline ends. Germline V gene lookup returns CDR1 DFQATT and CDR2 SNEGSKA (reference sequence). The CDR3 covers 13 residues. Written as DNA, the CDR3 is TGCAGTGCGAGAACCAGTGGGAACTATGGCTACACCTTC. Translation gives CSARTSGNYGYTF.

The chain joins TRBV21-1 to TRBJ2-7; TRBD1, the D gene given by the table, was not confirmed from the DNA. TRBV21-1 counts as a pseudogene. The length of the CDR3 is 15 residues. CDR3 sequence (DNA): TGTGCCAGCAGCAAATTAATGCACCGGGACTTCGAGCAGTACGTC. This sequence encodes CASSKLMHRDFEQYV.